The entry below describes one T cell receptor (beta chain). V was shortened by 1 base and J by 4 bases, with 11 bases between the two germline ends. In germline, CDR1 is LNHDA, CDR2 SQIVND (reference sequence). CDR3 size: 14 residues. The data are from a study of blood T cell repertoires in COVID-19. Study in general: Nucleic acid was either cDNA or gDNA, and it came from T cells, B-cell-depleted T cells, or PBMCs.

Participants had their cohort set by participant-reported clinical history. The repertoire was sequenced with immunoSEQ multiplex PCR; TCRdb's copy has only in-frame clones and lacks some. The sample has 70,000 to 90,000 clones; roughly 90% are singletons. The chain employs TRBV19 and TRBJ2-7, with a possible D match to TRBD2 (6 bases). The TCR sequence derives from a woman aged 45 to 65 with acute COVID-19. What was sequenced was PBMCs or T cells enriched from blood (not recorded which). CDR3 nucleotides: TGTGCCAGTAGTATAGGCGGGATCTCTTACGAGCAGTACTTC. Protein sequence: CASSIGGISYEQYF.